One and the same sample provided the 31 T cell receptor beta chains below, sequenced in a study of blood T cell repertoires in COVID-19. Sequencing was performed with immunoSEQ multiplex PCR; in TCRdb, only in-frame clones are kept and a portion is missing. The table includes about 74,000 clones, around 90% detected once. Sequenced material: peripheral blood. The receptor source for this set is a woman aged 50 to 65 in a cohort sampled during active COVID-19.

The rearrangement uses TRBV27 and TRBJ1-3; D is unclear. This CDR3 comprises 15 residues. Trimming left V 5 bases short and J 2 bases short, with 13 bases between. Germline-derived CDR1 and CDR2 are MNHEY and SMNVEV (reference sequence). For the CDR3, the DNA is TGTGCCAGCAGTCGTCGGTGGGAGGCTGGAAACACCATATATTTT. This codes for CASSRRWEAGNTIYF.

The CDR3 sequence: CASSDSGKGVGGYTF. In DNA, the CDR3 is TGTGCCAGCAGTGACTCGGGAAAGGGAGTTGGAGGCTACACCTTC. The V and J genes are TRBV6-4 and TRBJ1-2; D is undetermined. V was cut by 0 bases and J by 8 bases, with 16 bases left in between. CDR3 length equals 15 residues. Germline V gives CDR1 MRHNA, CDR2 SNTAGT.

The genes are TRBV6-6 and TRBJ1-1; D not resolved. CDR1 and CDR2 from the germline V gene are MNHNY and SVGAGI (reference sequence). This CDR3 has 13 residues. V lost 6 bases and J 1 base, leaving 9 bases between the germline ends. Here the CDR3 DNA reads TGTGCCAGCAGGGGCCCCCGGAACACTGAAGCTTTCTTT. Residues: CASRGPRNTEAFF.

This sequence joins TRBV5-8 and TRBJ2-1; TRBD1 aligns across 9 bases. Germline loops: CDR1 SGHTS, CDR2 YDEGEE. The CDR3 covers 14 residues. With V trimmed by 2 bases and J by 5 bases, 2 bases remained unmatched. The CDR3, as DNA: TGTGCCAGCAGCTTTAACAGGGGGCACAATGAGCAGTTCTTC. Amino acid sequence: CASSFNRGHNEQFF.

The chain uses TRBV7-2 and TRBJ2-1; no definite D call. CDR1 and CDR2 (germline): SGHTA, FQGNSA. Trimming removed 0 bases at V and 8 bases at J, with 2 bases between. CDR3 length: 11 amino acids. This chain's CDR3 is CASSLADEQFF. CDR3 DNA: TGTGCCAGCAGCTTAGCCGATGAGCAGTTCTTC.

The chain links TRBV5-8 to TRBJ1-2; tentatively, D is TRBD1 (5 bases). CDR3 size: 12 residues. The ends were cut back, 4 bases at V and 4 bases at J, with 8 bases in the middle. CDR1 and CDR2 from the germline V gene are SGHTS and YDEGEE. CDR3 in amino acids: CASSLDSYGYTF. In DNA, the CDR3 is TGTGCCAGCAGCCTAGACAGCTATGGCTACACCTTC.

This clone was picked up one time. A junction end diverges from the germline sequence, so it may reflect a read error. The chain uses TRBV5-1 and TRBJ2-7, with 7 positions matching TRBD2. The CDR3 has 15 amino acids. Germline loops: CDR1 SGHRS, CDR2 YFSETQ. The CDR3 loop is CASTLAGASSYEQYF. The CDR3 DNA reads TGCGCCAGCACCTTGGCGGGAGCCAGCTCCTACGAGCAGTACTTC.

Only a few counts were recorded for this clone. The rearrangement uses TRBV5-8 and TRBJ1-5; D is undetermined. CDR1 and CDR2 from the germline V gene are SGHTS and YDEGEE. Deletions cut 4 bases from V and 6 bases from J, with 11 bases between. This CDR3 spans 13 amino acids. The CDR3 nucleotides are TGTGCCAGCAGCCTACTTGAGTCTCAGCCCCAGCATTTT. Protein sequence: CASSLLESQPQHF.

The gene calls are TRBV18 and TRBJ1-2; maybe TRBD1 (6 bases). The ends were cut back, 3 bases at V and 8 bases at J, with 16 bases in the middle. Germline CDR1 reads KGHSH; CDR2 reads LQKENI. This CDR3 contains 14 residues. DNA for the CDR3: TGTGCCAGCTCACCCGACACAGGGAGAACGGGCTACACCTTC. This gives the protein CASSPDTGRTGYTF.

The CDR3 sequence is CASTSTGGDYEQYF. The CDR3 DNA is TGTGCCAGCACCTCGACAGGGGGGGACTACGAGCAGTACTTC. V usage is TRBV28 and J usage is TRBJ2-7; 9 nucleotides agree with TRBD1. From germline, CDR1 is MDHEN and CDR2 SYDVKM. The trim removed 7 bases at V and 3 bases at J, leaving 7 bases unmatched. The CDR3 runs 14 residues.

In DNA form, the CDR3 reads TGTGCCAGCTCCCGGGAGACAGCCGGTAATCAGCCCCAGCATTTT. This gives the protein CASSRETAGNQPQHF. The V call is TRBV18, the J call TRBJ1-5; D perhaps matches TRBD1 (5 bases). Trimming took 6 bases from V and 4 from J, leaving 16 bases between them. Germline assignment: CDR1 KGHSH and CDR2 LQKENI. CDR3 length equals 15 residues.

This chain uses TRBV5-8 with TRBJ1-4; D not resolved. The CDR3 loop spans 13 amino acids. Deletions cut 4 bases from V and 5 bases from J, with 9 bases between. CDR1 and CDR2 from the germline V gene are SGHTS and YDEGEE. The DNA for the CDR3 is TGTGCCAGCAGCCTGGTTCTAAATGAAAAACTGTTTTTT. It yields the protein CASSLVLNEKLFF.

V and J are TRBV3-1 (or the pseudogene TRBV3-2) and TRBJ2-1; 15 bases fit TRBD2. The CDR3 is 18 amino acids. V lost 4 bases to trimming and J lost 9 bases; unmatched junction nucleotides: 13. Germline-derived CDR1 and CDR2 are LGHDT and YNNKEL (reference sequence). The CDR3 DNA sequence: TGTGCCAGCAGCCTCAAACCGCCCGGGACTAGCGGGAGGCGTGAGCAGTTCTTC. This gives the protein CASSLKPPGTSGRREQFF.

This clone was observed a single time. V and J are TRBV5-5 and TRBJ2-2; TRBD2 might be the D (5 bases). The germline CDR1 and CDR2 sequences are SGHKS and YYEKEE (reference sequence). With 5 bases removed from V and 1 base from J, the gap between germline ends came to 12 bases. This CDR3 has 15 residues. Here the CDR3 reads CASRVRGRNTGELFF. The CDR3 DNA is TGTGCCAGCAGGGTCCGCGGGCGGAACACCGGGGAGCTGTTTTTT. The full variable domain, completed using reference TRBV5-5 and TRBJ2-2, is DAGVTQSPTHLIKTRGQQVTLRCSPISGHKSVSWYQQVLGQGPQFIFQYYEKEERGRGNFPDRFSARQFPNYSSELNVNALLLGDSALYLCASRVRGRNTGELFFGEGSRLTVL.

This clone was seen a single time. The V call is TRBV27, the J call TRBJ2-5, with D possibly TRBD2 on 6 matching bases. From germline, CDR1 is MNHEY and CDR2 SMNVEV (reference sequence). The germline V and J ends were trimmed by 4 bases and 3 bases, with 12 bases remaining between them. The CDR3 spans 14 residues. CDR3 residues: CASSSGTSEETQYF. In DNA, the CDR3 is TGTGCCAGCAGTTCCGGGACTTCGGAAGAGACCCAGTACTTC.

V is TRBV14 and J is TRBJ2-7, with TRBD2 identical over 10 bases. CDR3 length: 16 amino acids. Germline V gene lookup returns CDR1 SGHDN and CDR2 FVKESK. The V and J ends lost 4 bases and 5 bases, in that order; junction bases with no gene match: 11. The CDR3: CASSPFLAGALNEQYF. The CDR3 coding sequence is TGTGCCAGCAGCCCGTTTCTAGCGGGAGCTTTGAACGAGCAGTACTTC.

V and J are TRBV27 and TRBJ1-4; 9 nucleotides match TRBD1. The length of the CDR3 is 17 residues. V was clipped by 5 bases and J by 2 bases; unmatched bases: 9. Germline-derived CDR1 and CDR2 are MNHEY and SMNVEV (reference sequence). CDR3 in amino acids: CASSLSRDRGTNEKLFF. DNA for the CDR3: TGTGCCAGCAGTCTCTCCCGTGACAGGGGGACTAATGAAAAACTGTTTTTT.

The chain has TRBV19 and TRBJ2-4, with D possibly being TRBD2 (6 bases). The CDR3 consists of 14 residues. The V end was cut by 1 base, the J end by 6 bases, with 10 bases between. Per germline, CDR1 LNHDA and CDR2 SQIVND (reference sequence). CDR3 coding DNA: TGTGCCAGTAGTATAGTAGGGGACTCAAACATTCAGTACTTC. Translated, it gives CASSIVGDSNIQYF.

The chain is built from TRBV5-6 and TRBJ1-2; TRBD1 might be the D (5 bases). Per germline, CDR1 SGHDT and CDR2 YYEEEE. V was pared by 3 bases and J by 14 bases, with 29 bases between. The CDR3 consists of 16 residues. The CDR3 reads CASSSLGTQGRELKTF. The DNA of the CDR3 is TGTGCCAGCAGCTCCCTCGGCACCCAGGGCAGGGAACTGAAGACCTTC.

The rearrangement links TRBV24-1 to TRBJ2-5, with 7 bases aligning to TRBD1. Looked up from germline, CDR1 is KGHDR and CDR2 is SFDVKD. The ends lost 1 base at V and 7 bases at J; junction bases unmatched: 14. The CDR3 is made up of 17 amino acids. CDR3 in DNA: TGTGCCACCAGTGATTTACGGGACAGCTCTCGGGAAGGGACCCAGTACTTC. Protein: CATSDLRDSSREGTQYF.

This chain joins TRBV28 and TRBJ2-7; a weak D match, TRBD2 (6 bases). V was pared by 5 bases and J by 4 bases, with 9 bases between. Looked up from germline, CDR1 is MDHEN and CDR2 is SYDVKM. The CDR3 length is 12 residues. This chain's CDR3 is CASSPGGYEQYF. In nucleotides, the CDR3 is TGTGCCAGCAGTCCCGGGGGATACGAGCAGTACTTC. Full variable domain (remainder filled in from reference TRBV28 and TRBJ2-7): DVKVTQSSRYLVKRTGEKVFLECVQDMDHENMFWYRQDPGLGLRLIYFSYDVKMKEKGDIPEGYSVSREKKERFSLILESASTNQTSMYLCASSPGGYEQYFGPGTRLTVT.

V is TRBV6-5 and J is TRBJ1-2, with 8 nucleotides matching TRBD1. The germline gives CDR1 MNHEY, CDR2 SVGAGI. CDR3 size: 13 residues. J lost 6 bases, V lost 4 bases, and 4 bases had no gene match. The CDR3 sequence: CASSWTGRDGYTF. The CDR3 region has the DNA TGTGCCAGCAGTTGGACAGGGCGGGATGGCTACACCTTC.

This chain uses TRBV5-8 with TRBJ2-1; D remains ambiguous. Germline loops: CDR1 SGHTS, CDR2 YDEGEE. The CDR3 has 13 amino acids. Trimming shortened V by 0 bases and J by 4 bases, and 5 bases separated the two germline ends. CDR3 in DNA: TGTGCCAGCAGCTTGGGGGCGTACAATGAGCAGTTCTTC. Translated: CASSLGAYNEQFF.

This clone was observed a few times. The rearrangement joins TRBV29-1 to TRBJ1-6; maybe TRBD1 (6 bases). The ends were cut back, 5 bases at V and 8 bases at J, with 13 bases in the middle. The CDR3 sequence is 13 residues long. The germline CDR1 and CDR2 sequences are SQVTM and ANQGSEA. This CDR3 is CSVRRDRYSPLHF. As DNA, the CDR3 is TGCAGCGTTCGCCGTGACAGGTATTCACCCCTCCACTTT.

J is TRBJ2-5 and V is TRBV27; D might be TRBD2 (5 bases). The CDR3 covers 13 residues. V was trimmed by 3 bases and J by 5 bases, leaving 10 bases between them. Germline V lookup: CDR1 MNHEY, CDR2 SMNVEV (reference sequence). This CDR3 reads CASSFAGRETQYF. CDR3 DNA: TGTGCCAGCAGTTTCGCGGGCCGGGAGACCCAGTACTTC.

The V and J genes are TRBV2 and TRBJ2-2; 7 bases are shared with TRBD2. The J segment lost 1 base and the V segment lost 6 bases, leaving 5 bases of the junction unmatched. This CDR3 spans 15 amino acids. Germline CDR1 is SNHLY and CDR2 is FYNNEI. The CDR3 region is CASRGPSGNTGELFF. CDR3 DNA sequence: TGTGCCAGCAGGGGACCTAGCGGGAACACCGGGGAGCTGTTTTTT.

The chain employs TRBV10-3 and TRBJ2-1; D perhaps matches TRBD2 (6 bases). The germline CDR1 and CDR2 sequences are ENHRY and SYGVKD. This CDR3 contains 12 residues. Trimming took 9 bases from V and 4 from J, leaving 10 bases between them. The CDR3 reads CAIGAGYNEQFF. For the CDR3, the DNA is TGTGCCATAGGGGCGGGATACAATGAGCAGTTCTTC.

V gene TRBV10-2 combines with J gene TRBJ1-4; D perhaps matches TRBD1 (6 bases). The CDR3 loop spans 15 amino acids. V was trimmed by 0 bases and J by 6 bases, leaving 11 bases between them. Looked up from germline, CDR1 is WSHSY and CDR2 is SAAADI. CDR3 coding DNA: TGCGCCAGCAGTGAGTCGGTACAGGGAGATGAAAAACTGTTTTTT. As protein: CASSESVQGDEKLFF.

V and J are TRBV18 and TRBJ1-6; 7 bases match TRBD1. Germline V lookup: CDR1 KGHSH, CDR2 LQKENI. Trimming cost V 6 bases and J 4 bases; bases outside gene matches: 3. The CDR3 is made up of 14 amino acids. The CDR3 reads CASSLGQYNSPLHF. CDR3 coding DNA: TGTGCCAGCTCGCTGGGACAGTATAATTCACCCCTCCACTTT.

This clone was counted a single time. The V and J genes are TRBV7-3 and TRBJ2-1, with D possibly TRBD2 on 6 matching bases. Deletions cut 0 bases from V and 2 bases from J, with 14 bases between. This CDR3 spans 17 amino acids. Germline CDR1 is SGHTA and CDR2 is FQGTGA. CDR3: CASSLTGGGRPYNEQFF. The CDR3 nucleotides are TGTGCCAGCAGCTTAACCGGTGGAGGGAGGCCCTACAATGAGCAGTTCTTC.

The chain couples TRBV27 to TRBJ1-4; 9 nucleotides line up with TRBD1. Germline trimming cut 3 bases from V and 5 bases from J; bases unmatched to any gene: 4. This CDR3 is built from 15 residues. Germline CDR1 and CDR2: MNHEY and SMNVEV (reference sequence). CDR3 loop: CASSFLQGANEKLFF. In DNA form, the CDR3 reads TGTGCCAGCAGTTTCCTACAGGGGGCAAATGAAAAACTGTTTTTT.